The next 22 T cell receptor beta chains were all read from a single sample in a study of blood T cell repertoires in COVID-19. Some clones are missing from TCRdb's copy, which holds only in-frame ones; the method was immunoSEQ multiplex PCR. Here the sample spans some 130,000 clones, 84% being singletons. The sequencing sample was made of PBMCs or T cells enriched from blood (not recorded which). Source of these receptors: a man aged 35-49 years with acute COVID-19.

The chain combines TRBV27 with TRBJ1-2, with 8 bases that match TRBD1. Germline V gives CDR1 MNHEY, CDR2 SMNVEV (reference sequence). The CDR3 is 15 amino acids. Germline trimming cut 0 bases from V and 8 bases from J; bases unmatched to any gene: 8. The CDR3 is CASSLSGQGALGYTF. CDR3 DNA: TGTGCCAGCAGTTTATCGGGCCAGGGGGCCCTAGGCTACACCTTC.

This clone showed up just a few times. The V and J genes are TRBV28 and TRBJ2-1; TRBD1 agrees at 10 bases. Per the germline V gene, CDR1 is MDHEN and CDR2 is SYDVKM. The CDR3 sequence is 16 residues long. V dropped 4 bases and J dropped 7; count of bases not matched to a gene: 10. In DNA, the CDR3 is TGTGCCAGCAGTTCACCCGGGACAGGGGTGAGGAATGAGCAGTTCTTC. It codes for CASSSPGTGVRNEQFF.

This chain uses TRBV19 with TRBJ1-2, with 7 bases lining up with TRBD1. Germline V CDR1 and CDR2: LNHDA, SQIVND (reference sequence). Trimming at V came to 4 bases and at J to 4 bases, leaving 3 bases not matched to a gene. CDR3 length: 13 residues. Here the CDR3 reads CASSTGQSYGYTF. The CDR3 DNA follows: TGTGCCAGTAGTACGGGACAGAGCTATGGCTACACCTTC.

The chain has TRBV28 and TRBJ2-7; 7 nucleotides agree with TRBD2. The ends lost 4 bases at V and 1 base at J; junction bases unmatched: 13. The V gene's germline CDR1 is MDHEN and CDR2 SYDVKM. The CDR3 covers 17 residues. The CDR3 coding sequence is TGTGCCAGCAGTTCCCCCCCACTAGCGATTTTTTCCTACGAGCAGTACTTC. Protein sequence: CASSSPPLAIFSYEQYF.

For the CDR3, the DNA is TGTGCCTGGAGTGATGTTGTTCACGGGGAGCTGTTTTTT. This sequence encodes CAWSDVVHGELFF. The chain combines TRBV30 with TRBJ2-2; D remains ambiguous. The CDR3 consists of 13 residues. V was cut by 1 base and J by 7 bases, with 10 bases left in between. Per germline, CDR1 GTSNPN and CDR2 SVGIG (reference sequence).

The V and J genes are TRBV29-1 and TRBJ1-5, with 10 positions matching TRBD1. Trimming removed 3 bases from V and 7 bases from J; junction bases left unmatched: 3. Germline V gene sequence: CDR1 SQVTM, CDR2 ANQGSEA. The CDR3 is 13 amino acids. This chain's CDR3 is CSVDRDRGQPQHF. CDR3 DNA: TGCAGCGTTGACCGGGACAGGGGACAGCCCCAGCATTTT.

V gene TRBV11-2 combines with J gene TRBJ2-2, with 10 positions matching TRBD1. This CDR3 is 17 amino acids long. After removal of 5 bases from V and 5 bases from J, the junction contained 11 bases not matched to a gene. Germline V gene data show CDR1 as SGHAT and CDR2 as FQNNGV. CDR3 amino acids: CASSATTGGAGTGELFF. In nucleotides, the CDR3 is TGTGCCAGCAGCGCCACGACAGGGGGCGCTGGGACCGGGGAGCTGTTTTTT.

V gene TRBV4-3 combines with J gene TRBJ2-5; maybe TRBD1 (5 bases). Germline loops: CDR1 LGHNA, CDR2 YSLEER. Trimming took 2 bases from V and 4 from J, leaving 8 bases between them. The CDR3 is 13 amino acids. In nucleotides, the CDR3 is TGCGCCAGCAGCCAAAATAGGGGAGAGACCCAGTACTTC. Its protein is CASSQNRGETQYF.

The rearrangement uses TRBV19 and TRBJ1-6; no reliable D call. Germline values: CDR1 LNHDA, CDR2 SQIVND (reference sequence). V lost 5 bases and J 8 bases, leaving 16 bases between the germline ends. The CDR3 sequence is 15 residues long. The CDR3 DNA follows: TGTGCCAGTAGTCCCCGACCCCAGGTGGATTCACCCCTCCACTTT. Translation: CASSPRPQVDSPLHF.

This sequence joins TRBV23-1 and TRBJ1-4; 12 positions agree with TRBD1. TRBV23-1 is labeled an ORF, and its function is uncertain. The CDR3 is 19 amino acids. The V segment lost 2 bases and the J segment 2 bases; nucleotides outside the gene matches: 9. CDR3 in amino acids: CASSQGTGGEGGTNEKLFF. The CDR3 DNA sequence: TGCGCCAGCAGTCAAGGGACAGGGGGCGAGGGAGGTACTAATGAAAAACTGTTTTTT.

CDR3 residues: CASSRTSGGAGEQFF. The CDR3, as DNA: TGTGCCAGCAGTCGGACTAGCGGGGGGGCCGGTGAGCAGTTCTTC. The gene calls are TRBV28 and TRBJ2-1, with 15 bases identical to TRBD2. V dropped 5 bases and J dropped 9; count of bases not matched to a gene: 5. The CDR3 has 15 residues. Germline assignment: CDR1 MDHEN and CDR2 SYDVKM.

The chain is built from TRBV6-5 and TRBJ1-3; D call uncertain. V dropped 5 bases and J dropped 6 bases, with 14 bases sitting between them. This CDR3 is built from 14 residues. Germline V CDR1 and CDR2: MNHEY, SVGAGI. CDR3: CASSPLRAENTIYF. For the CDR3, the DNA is TGTGCCAGCAGTCCCCTGAGGGCGGAAAACACCATATATTTT.

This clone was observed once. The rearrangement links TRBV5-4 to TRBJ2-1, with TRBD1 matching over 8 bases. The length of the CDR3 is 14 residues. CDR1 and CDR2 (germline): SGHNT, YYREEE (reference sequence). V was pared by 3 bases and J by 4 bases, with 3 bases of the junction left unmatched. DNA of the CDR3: TGTGCCAGCAGCTGGGGGACAGGTTACAATGAGCAGTTCTTC. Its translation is CASSWGTGYNEQFF.

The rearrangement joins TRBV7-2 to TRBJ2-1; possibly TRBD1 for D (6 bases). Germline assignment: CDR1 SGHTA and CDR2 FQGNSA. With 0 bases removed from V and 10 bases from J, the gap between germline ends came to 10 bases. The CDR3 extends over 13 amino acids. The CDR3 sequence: CASSLAPQGEQFF. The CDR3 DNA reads TGTGCCAGCAGCTTAGCCCCACAGGGCGAGCAGTTCTTC.

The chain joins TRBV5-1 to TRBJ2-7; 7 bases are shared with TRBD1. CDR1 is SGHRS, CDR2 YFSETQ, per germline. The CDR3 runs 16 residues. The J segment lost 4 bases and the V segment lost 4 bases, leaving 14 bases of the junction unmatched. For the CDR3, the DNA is TGCGCCAGCAGCAGGGACAGCCCTCAGCCCTCATACGAGCAGTACTTC. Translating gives CASSRDSPQPSYEQYF.

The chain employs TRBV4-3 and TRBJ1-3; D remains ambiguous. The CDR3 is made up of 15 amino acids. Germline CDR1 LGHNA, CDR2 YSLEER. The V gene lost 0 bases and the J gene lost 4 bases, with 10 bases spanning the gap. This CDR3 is CASSQEFGVGNTIYF. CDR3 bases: TGCGCCAGCAGCCAAGAGTTCGGGGTCGGAAACACCATATATTTT.

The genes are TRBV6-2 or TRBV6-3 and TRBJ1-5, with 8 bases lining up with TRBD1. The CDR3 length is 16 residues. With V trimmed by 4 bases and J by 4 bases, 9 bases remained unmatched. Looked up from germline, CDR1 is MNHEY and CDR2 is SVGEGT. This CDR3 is CASSFLTGGRNQPQHF. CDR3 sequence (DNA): TGTGCCAGCAGTTTCCTCACAGGGGGAAGAAATCAGCCCCAGCATTTT.

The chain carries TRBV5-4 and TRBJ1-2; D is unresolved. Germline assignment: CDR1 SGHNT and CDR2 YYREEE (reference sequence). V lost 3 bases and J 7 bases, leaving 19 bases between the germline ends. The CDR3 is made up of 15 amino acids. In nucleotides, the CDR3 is TGTGCCAGCAGCTCCTTACCGGGAGCCACTCTTGGCTACACCTTC. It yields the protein CASSSLPGATLGYTF.

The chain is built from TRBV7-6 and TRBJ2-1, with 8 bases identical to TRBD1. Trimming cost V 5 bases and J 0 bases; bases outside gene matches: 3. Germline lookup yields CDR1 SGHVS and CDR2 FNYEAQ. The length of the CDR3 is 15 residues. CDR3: CASSETGDSYNEQFF. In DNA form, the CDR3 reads TGTGCCAGCAGCGAGACAGGGGACTCCTACAATGAGCAGTTCTTC.

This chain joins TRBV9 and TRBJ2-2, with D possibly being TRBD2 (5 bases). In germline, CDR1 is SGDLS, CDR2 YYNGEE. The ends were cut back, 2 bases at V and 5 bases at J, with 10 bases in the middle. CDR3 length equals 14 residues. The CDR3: CASSVTGETGELFF. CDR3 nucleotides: TGTGCCAGCAGCGTTACTGGGGAGACCGGGGAGCTGTTTTTT.

DNA for the CDR3: TGTGCCAGCAGCCGCGGACAGGGAGCCTACAATGAGCAGTTCTTC. This codes for CASSRGQGAYNEQFF. The chain employs TRBV5-8 and TRBJ2-1, with 8 positions matching TRBD1. The trim removed 4 bases at V and 2 bases at J, leaving 5 bases unmatched. Germline V CDR1 and CDR2: SGHTS, YDEGEE. The CDR3 consists of 15 residues.

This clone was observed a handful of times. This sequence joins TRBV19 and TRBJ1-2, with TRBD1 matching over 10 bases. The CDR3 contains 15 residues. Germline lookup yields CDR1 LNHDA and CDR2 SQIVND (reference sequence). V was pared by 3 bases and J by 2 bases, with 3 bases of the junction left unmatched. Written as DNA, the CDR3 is TGTGCCAGTAGTATTCGGGACAGGGGCAACTATGGCTACACCTTC. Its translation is CASSIRDRGNYGYTF.